This TCR beta chain was observed in a study of T cells expressing NK-cell markers. TCRdb re-called the 5' RACE reads and shows each CDR3 protein once, DNA omitted. Its table records 300,000 or so distinct CDR3 sequences. The germline gives CDR1 SGHDT, CDR2 YYEEEE. The length of the CDR3 is 16 residues. This chain connects TRBV5-6 to TRBJ2-2. The sequencing input was blood T cells: a sorted CD56 or NKG2C T cell subset, CD4+ or CD8+ T cells, or bulk PBMC T cells (not recorded which). This sequence originates from a woman aged 18-70 years in good health. The CDR3 loop is CASSLFRLSATGELFF.